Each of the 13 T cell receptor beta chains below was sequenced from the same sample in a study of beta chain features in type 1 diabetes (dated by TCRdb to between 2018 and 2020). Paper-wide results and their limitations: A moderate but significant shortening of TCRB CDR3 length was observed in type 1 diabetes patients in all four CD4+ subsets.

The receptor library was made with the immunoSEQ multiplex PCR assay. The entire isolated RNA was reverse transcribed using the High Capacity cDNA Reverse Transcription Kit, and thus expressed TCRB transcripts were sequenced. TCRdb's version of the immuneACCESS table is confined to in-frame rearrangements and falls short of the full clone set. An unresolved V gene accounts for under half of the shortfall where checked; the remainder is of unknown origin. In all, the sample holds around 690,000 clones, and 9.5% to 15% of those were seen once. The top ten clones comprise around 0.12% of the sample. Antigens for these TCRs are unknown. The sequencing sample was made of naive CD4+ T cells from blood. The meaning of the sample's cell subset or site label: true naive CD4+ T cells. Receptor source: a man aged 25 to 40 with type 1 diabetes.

The CDR3 here is CASSQGIDRGYEQFF. The CDR3 DNA follows: TGTGCCAGCTCACAAGGTATAGACAGGGGATATGAGCAGTTCTTC. V gene TRBV18 combines with J gene TRBJ2-1; TRBD1 agrees at 8 bases. There are 15 residues in the CDR3. V lost 4 bases and J lost 8; bases outside the gene matches: 10. The germline V gene has CDR1 KGHSH and CDR2 LQKENI.

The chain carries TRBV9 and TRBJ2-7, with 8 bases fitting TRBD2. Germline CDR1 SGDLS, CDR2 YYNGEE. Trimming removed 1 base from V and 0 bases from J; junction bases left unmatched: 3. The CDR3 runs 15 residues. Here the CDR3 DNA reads TGTGCCAGCAGCGTAAAAAGCGGGAGCTCCTACGAGCAGTACTTC. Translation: CASSVKSGSSYEQYF.

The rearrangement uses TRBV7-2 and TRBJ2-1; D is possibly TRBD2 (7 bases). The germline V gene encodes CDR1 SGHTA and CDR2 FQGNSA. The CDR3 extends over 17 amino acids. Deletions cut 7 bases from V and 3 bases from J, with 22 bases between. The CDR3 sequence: CASKLGRGGAFYNEQFF. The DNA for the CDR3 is TGTGCCAGCAAGCTGGGGCGTGGGGGGGCTTTCTACAATGAGCAGTTCTTC.

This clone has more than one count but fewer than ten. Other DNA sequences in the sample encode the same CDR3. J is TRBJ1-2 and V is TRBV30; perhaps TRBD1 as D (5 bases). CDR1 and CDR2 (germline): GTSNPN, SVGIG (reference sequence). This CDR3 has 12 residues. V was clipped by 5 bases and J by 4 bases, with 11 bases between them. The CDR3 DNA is TGTGCCTGGTCGCAGGGACCCTATGGCTACACCTTC. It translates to CAWSQGPYGYTF.

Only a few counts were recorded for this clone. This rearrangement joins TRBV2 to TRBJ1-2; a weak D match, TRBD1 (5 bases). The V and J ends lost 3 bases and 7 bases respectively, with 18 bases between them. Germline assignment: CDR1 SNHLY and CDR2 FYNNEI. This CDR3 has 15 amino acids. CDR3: CASSDDKGIGGGYTF. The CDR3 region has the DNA TGTGCCAGCAGTGATGACAAGGGAATCGGGGGTGGCTACACCTTC.

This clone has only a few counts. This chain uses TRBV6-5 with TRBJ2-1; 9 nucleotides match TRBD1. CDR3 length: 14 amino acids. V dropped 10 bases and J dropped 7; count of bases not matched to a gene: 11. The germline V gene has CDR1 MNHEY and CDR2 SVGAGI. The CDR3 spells CATKLGQGWNEQFF. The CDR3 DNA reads TGTGCCACGAAACTTGGACAGGGGTGGAATGAGCAGTTCTTC.

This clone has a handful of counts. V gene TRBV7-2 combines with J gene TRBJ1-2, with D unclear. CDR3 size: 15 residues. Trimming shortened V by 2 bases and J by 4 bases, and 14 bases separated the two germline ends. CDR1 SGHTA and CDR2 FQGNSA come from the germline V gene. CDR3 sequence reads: CASSLSPPSAYGYTF. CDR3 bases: TGTGCCAGCAGCTTATCCCCTCCGTCAGCCTATGGCTACACCTTC.

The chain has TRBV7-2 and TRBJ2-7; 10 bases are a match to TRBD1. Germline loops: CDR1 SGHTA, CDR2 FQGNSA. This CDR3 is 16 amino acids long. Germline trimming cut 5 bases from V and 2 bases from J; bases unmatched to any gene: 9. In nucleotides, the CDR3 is TGTGCCAGCAGCGAAACGGCCGGGACAGGGGCCTACGAGCAGTACTTC. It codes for CASSETAGTGAYEQYF.

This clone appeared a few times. The CDR3 region has the DNA TGTGCCAGCAGCGGAACATGGGTAGGGTCTAGCCGAGATACGCAGTATTTT. Translating it yields CASSGTWVGSSRDTQYF. The chain joins TRBV5-4 to TRBJ2-3, with D maybe TRBD2 (5 bases). The germline CDR1 and CDR2 sequences are SGHNT and YYREEE (reference sequence). With 4 bases removed from V and 5 bases from J, the gap between germline ends came to 23 bases. The CDR3 totals 17 residues.

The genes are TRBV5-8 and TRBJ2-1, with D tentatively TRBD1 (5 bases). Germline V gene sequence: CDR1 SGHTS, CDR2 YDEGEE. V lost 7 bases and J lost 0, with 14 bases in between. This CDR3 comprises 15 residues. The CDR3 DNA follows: TGTGCCAGCCAGGGTCCCCCGAGCTCCTACAATGAGCAGTTCTTC. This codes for CASQGPPSSYNEQFF.

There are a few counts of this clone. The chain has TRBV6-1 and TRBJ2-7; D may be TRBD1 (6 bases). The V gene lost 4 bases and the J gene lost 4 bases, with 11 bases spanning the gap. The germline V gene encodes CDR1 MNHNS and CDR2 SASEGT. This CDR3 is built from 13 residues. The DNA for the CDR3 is TGTGCCAGCAGTGGCCCCCAGGGGTACGAGCAGTACTTC. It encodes CASSGPQGYEQYF.

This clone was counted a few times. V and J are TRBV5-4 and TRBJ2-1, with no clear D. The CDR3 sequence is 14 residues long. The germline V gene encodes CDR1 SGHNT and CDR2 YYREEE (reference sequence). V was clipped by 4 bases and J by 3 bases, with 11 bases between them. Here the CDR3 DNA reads TGTGCCAGCAGCACCGGACGGAACTACAATGAGCAGTTCTTC. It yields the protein CASSTGRNYNEQFF.

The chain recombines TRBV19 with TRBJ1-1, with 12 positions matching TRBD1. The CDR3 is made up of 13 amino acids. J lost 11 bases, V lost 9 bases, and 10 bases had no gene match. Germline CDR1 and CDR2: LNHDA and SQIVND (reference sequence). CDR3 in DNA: TGTGCCAGCACGGGACAGGGGGCCGGCGGGGCTTTCTTT. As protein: CASTGQGAGGAFF.